This TCR beta chain was observed in a study of OX40 agonist ivuxolimab in advanced cancers. Notes on the research overall: Ivuxolimab was a fully human IgG2 agonistic monoclonal antibody targeting the costimulatory receptor OX40 (CD134). Intravenous ivuxolimab was administered to patients every 2 weeks at six dose levels: 0.01, 0.1, 0.3, 1.5, 3 and 10 mg/kg. Of the 50 or so patients in dose escalation, 19 had hepatocellular carcinoma, roughly 15 had melanoma, 9 had renal cell carcinoma and 9 had head and neck cancer. The dose-escalation cohort was 82.7% male with a mean age of around 64 years, ranging from roughly 20 to 80. Patients were allowed to have had prior anti-PD-1, anti-PD-L1 or anti-CTLA-4 therapy, and less than 45% of the dose-escalation patients had previously received checkpoint inhibitors. Partial responses occurred in three dose-escalation patients, of whom one had hepatocellular carcinoma and two had cutaneous melanoma. Peripheral TCRbeta sequencing was intended to test whether TCR sequence diversity was altered and clonal T-cell expansion was caused by ivuxolimab. The paper reports the monotherapy dose-escalation portion (N of about 50 patients) of the phase I ivuxolimab trial.

Broad study findings and their caveats: In the 0.1-3.0 mg/kg groups, partial responders were among the patients with the lowest normalized peripheral clonal expansion, particularly in CD8+ T cells. The antigen specificity of the clonally expanded peripheral T cells was not determined. After ivuxolimab, expanded clones were on average more numerous among CD8+ T cells than among CD4+ T cells. At doses of 0.1 to 3.0 mg/kg, clonal expansion of both CD4+ and CD8+ T cells in blood was seen between baseline and week 6. Low levels of normalized T-cell clonal expansion were also seen in some patients who did not respond.

V loses 4 bases, J loses 4 bases, and the germline ends lie 19 bases apart. CDR1 and CDR2 were assigned from the germline V gene as SQVTM and ANQGSEA. The CDR3 has 15 amino acids, counting the end cysteine and phenylalanine. CDR3 DNA is the only sequence kept; it has 45 bases, read in frame from the first base. Patients with autoimmune disease history or receiving systemic immunosuppression were excluded from the trial. In every dose cohort, peripheral blood was drawn for TCR sequencing at baseline, cycle 4 day 1, and cycle 7 day 1. The samples were drawn from a first-in-human, open-label, multicenter phase I dose-escalation trial of ivuxolimab. The trial enrolled adults with locally advanced or metastatic head and neck squamous cell, hepatocellular, melanoma or renal cell carcinoma. CD4+ and CD8+ T cells were sorted separately from peripheral blood before TCR sequencing. Genomic DNA was isolated from the sorted cells so that the TCRbeta CDR3 region could be sequenced. TCRbeta CDR3 regions were sequenced using the immunoSEQ Assay. The table comes from immuneACCESS by way of TCRdb, which keeps in-frame sequences with V and J called. Part of the clones is missing from these tables; in studies checked, under half for an unresolved V gene and the rest for unknown reasons. This sample has about 84,000 clones in its table, and more than 75% of those were observed once. 2.5% to 3% of the sample is taken by the ten largest.

This clone showed up just a few times. Its specific antigen is unknown. No base quality values were provided; no much bigger clone lies one nucleotide off. The chain is assembled from TRBV29-1 and TRBJ2-5, and possibly TRBD1, on 5 matching bases. The source of this sequence is an adult with an advanced solid tumor such as melanoma, head and neck, liver or kidney cancer. The specimen comprised CD4+ or CD8+ T cells sorted from blood, sampled in a trial of the OX40 agonist ivuxolimab. CDR3 sequence: CSVGEVQGRRETQYF. The nucleotides are TGCAGCGTTGGCGAAGTTCAGGGAAGGAGAGAGACCCAGTACTTC.